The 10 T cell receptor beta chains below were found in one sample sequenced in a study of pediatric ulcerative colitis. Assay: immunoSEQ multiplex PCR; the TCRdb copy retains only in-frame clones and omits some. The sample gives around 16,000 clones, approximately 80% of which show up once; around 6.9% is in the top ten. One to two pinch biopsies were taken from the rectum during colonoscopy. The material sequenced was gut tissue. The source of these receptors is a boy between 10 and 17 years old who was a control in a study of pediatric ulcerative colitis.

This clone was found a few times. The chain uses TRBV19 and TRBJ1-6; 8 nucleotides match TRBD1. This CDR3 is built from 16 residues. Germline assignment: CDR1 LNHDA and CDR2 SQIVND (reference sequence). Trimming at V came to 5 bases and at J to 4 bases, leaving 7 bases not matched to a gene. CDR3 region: CASSPQTGAYNSPLHF. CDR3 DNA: TGTGCCAGTAGTCCCCAGACAGGGGCGTATAATTCACCCCTCCACTTT.

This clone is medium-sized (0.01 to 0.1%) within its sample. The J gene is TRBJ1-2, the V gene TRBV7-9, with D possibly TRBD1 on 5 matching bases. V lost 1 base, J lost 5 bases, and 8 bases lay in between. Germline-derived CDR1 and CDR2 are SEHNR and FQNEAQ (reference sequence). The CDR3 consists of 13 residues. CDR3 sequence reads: CASSLDQGYGYTF. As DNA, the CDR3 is TGTGCCAGCAGCTTAGATCAGGGATATGGCTACACCTTC.

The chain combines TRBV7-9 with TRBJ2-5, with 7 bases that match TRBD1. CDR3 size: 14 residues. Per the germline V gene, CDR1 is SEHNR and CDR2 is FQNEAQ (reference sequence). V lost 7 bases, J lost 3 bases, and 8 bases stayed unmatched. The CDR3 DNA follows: TGTGCCAGCAACTTGATTGACAGGGAAGAGACCCAGTACTTC. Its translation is CASNLIDREETQYF.

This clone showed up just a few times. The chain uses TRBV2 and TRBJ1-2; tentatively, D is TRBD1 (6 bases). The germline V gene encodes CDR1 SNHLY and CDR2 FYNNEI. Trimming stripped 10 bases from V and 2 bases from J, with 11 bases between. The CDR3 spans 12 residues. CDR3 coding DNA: TGTGCCACCGGACAGCGCAACTATGGCTACACCTTC. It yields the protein CATGQRNYGYTF.

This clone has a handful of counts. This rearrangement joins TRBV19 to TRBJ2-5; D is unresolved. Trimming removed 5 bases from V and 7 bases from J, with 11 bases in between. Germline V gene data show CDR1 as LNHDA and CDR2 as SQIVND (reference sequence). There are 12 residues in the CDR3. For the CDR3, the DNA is TGTGCCAGTAGTTTAGGTGAAGGGACCCAGTACTTC. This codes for CASSLGEGTQYF.

As DNA, the CDR3 is TGTGCCAGCAGCTTGGGGCAGGACTATAATTCACCCCTCCACTTT. Amino acid sequence: CASSLGQDYNSPLHF. The chain joins TRBV5-6 to TRBJ1-6; no clear D. Trimming took 0 bases from V and 3 from J, leaving 7 bases between them. CDR3 length equals 15 residues. Germline CDR1 SGHDT, CDR2 YYEEEE.

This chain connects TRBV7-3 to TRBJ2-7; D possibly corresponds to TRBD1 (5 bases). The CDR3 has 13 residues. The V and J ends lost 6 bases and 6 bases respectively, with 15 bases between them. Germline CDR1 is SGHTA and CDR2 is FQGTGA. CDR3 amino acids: CASSEYQGLEQYF. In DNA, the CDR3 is TGTGCCAGCAGTGAGTACCAGGGCCTCGAGCAGTACTTC. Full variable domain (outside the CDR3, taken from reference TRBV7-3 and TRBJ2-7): GAGVSQTPSNKVTEKGKYVELRCDPISGHTALYWYRQSLGQGPEFLIYFQGTGAADDSGLPNDRFFAVRPEGSVSTLKIQRTERGDSAVYLCASSEYQGLEQYFGPGTRLTVT.

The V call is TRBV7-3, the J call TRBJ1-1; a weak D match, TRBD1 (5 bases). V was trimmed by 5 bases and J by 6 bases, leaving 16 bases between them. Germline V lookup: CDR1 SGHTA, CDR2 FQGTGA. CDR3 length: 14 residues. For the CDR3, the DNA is TGTGCCAGCAGCCCAGACGGACAAAACGCTGAAGCTTTCTTT. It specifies CASSPDGQNAEAFF.

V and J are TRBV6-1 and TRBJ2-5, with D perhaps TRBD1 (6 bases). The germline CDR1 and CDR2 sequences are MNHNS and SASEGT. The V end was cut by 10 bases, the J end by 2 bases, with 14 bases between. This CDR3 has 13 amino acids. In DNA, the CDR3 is TGTGCCACGGCGACAGGAGAGCAAGAGACCCAGTACTTC. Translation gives CATATGEQETQYF.

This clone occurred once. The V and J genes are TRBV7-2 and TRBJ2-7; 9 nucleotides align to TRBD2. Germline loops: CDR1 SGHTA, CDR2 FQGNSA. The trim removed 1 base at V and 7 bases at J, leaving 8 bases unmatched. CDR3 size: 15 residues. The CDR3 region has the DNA TGTGCCAGCAGCTTAGGAGCGGGAGGAGGTAGGGAGCAGTACTTC. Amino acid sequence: CASSLGAGGGREQYF.